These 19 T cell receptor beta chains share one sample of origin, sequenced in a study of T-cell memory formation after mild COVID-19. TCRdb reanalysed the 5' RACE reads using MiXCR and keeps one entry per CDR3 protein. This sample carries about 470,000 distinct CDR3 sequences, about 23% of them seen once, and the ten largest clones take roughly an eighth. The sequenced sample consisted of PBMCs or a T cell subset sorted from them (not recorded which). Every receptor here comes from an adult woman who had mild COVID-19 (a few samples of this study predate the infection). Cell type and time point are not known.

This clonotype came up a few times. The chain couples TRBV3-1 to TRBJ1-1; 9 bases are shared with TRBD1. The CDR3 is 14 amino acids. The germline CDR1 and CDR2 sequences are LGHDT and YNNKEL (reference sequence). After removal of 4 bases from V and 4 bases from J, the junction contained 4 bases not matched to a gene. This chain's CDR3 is CASSRETGGTEAFF. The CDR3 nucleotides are TGTGCCAGCAGCCGAGAGACAGGGGGCACTGAAGCTTTCTTT.

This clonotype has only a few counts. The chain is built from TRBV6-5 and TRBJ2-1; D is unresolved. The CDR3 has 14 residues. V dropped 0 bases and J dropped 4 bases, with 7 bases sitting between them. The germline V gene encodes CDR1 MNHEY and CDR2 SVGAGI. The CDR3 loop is CASSYSAQYNEQFF. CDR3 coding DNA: TGTGCCAGCAGTTACTCCGCACAATACAATGAGCAGTTCTTC.

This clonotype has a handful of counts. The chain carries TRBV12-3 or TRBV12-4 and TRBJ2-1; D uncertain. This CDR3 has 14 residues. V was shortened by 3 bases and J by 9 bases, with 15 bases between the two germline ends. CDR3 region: CASSFSHGPSEQFF. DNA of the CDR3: TGTGCCAGCAGTTTCTCCCACGGGCCCTCTGAGCAGTTCTTC.

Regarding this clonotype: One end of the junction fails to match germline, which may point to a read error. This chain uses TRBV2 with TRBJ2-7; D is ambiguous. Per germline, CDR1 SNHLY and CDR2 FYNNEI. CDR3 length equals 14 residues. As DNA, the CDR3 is TGTGCCAGTAGTGGGGATAGAAGCTCCTACGAGCAGTACTTC. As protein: CASSGDRSSYEQYF.

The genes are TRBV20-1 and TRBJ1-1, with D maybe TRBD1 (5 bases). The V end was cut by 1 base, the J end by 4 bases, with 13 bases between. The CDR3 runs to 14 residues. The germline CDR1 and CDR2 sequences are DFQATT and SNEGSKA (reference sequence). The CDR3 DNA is TGCAGTGCTAGAGCTCAAGGGGCCAGCACTGAAGCTTTCTTT. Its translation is CSARAQGASTEAFF.

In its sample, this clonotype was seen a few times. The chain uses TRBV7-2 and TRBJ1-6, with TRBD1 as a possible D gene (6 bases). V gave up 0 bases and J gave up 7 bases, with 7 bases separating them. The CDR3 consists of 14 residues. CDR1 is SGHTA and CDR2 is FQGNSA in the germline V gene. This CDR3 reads CASSLADRNSPLHF. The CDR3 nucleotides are TGTGCCAGCAGCTTAGCGGACAGAAATTCACCCCTCCACTTT.

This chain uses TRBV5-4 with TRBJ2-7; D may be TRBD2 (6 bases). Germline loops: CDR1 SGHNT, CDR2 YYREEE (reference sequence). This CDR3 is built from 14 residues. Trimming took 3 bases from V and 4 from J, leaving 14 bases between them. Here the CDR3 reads CASSYNGGLYEQYF. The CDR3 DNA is TGTGCCAGCAGCTACAACGGAGGGTTATACGAGCAGTACTTC.

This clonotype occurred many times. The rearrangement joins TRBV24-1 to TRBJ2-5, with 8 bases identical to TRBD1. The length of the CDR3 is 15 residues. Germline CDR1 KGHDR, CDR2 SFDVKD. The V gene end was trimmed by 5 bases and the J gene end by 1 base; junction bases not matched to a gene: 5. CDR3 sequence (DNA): TGTGCCACCAGTGCCTCGGGACAGGCCCAAGAGACCCAGTACTTC. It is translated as CATSASGQAQETQYF.

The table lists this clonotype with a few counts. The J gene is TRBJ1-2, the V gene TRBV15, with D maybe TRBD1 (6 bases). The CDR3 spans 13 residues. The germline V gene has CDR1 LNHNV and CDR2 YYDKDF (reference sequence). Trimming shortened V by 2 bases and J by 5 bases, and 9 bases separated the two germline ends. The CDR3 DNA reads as TGTGCCACCAGCAGACCGACAGGATATGGCTACACCTTC. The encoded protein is CATSRPTGYGYTF.

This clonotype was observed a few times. The CDR3 spells CSVPFGTSGSSYNEQFF. CDR3 nucleotides: TGCAGCGTCCCTTTCGGGACTAGCGGGAGTTCCTACAATGAGCAGTTCTTC. The V gene is TRBV29-1, the J gene TRBJ2-1; TRBD2 agrees at 14 bases. Germline CDR1 reads SQVTM; CDR2 reads ANQGSEA. The trim removed 6 bases at V and 1 base at J, leaving 8 bases unmatched. The CDR3 contains 17 residues.

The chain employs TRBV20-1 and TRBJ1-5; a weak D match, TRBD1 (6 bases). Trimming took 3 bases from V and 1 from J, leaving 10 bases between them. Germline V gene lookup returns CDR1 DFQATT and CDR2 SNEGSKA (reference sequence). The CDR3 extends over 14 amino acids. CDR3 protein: CSARSGTSNQPQHF. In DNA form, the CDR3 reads TGCAGTGCTAGGTCCGGGACAAGCAATCAGCCCCAGCATTTT.

The CDR3 DNA reads TGCAGCGTTGTGCACACAGGGTCGGGAGGCTACACCTTC. Translated, it gives CSVVHTGSGGYTF. The gene calls are TRBV29-1 and TRBJ1-2; D possibly corresponds to TRBD1 (6 bases). The germline V and J ends were trimmed by 4 bases and 8 bases, with 17 bases remaining between them. The germline V gene encodes CDR1 SQVTM and CDR2 ANQGSEA. The CDR3 runs to 13 residues.

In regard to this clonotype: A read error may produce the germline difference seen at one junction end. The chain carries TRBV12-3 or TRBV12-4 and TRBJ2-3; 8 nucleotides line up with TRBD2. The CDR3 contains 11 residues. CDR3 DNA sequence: TGTGCCAGCAGATCGACTAGCGCCTCTCATTTT. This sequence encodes CASRSTSASHF.

The CDR3 nucleotides read TGTGCCAGCAGCGAGGCCCCCGGGACAAGCTACGAGCAGTACTTC. Translating gives CASSEAPGTSYEQYF. The rearrangement joins TRBV5-5 to TRBJ2-7, with a weak D call TRBD1 (6 bases). The CDR3 is 15 amino acids. Germline CDR1 reads SGHKS; CDR2 reads YYEKEE (reference sequence). With 4 bases removed from V and 3 bases from J, the gap between germline ends came to 17 bases.

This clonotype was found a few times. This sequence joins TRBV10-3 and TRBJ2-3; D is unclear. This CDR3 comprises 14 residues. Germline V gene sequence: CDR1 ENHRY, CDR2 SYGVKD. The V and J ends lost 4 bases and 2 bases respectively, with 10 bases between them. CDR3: CAISVWGSTDTQYF. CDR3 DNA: TGTGCCATCAGTGTATGGGGTTCCACAGATACGCAGTATTTT.

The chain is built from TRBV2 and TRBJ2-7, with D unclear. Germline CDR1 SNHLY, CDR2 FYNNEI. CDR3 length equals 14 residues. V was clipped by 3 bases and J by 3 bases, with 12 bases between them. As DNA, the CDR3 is TGTGCCAGCAGTGAGTTCCTGTGGAGCTACGAGCAGTACTTC. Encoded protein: CASSEFLWSYEQYF.

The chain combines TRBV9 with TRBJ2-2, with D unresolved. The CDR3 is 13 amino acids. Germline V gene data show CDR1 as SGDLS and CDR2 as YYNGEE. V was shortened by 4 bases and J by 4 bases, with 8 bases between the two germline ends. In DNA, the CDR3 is TGTGCCAGCAGCCCTTGGGGCACCGGGGAGCTGTTTTTT. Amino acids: CASSPWGTGELFF.

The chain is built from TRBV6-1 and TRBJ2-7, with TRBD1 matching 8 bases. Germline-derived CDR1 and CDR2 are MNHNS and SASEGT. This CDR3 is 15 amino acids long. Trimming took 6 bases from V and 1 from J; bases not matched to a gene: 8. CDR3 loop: CASSSAGGSSYEQYF. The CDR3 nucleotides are TGTGCCAGCAGCTCCGCAGGGGGCTCTTCCTACGAGCAGTACTTC.

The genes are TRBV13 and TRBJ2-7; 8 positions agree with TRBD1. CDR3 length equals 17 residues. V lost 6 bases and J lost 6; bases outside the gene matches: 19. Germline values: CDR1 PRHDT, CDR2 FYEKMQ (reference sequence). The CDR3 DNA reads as TGTGCCAGCAGACACGCCCTGGACAGGGCCGCGATCGGCGAGCAGTACTTC. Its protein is CASRHALDRAAIGEQYF.